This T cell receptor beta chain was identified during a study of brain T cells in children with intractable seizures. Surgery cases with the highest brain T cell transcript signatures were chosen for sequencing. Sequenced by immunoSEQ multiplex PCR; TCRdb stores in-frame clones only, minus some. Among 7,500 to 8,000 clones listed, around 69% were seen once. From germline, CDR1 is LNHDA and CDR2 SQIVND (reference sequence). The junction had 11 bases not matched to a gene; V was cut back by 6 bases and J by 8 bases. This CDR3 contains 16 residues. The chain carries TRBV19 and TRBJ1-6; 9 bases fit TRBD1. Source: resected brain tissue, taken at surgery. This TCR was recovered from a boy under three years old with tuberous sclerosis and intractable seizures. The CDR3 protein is CASSLTRGQGYSPLHF. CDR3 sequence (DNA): TGTGCCAGTAGCCTGACCCGCGGACAGGGGTATTCACCCCTCCACTTT.